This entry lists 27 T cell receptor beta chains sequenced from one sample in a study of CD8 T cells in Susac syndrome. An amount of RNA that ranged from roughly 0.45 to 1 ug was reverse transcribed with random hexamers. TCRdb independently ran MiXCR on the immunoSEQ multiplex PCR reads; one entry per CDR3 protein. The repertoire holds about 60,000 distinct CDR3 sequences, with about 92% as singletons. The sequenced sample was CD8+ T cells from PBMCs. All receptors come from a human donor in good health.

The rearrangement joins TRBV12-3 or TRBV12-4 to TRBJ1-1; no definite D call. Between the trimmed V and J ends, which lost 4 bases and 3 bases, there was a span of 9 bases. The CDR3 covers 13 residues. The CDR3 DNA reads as TGTGCCAGCAGTTCTACGACCCACACTGAAGCTTTCTTT. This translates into CASSSTTHTEAFF.

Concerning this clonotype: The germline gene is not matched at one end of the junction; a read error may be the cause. Here the CDR3 reads CASSLETGDFRYDYTF. Written as DNA, the CDR3 is TGTGCCAGCAGCTTGGAGACAGGGGATTTTCGCTATGACTACACCTTC. The chain carries TRBV5-5 and TRBJ1-2, with 8 bases fitting TRBD1. The CDR3 covers 16 residues. From germline, CDR1 is SGHKS and CDR2 YYEKEE (reference sequence).

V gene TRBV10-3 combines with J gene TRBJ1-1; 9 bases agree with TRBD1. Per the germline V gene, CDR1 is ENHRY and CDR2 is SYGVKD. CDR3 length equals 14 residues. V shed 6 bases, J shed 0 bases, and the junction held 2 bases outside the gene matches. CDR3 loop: CAIRGTGLNTEAFF. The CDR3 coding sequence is TGTGCCATCAGGGGGACAGGGTTGAACACTGAAGCTTTCTTT.

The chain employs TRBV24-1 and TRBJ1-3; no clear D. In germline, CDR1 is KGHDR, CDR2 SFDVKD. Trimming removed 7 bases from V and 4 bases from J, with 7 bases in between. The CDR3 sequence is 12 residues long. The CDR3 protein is CATRLGGNTIYF. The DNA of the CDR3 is TGTGCCACCAGACTGGGAGGAAACACCATATATTTT.

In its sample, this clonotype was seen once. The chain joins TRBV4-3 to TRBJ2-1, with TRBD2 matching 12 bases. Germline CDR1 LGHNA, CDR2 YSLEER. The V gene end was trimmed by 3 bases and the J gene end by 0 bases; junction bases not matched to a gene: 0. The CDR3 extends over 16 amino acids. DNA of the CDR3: TGCGCCAGCAGCCAGGGACTAGCGGGCTCCTACAATGAGCAGTTCTTC. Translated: CASSQGLAGSYNEQFF.

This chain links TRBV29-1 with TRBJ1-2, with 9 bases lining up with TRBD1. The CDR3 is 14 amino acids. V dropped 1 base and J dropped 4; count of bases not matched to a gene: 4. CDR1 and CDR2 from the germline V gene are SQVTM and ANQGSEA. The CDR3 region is CSVEVGTGPYGYTF. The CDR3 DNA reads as TGCAGCGTTGAAGTGGGGACAGGGCCCTATGGCTACACCTTC.

This chain's CDR3 is CSVQGQHSSYEQYF. CDR3 coding DNA: TGCAGCGTTCAGGGACAGCATAGCTCCTACGAGCAGTACTTC. This rearrangement joins TRBV29-1 to TRBJ2-7; TRBD1 agrees at 7 bases. Germline CDR1 and CDR2: SQVTM and ANQGSEA. The CDR3 length is 14 residues. The trim removed 5 bases at V and 0 bases at J, leaving 7 bases unmatched.

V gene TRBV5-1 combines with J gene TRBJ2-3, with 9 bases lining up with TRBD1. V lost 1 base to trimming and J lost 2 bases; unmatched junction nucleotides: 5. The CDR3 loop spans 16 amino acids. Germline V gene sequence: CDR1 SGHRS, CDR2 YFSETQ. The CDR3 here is CASSLRQGGSTDTQYF. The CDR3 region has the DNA TGCGCCAGCAGCTTGCGACAGGGGGGATCCACAGATACGCAGTATTTT.

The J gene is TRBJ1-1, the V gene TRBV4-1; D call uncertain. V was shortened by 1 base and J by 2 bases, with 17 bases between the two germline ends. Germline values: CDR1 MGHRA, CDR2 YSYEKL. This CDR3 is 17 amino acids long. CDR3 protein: CASSQAGVGSRNTEAFF. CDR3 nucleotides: TGCGCCAGCAGCCAAGCTGGGGTTGGGAGTCGAAACACTGAAGCTTTCTTT.

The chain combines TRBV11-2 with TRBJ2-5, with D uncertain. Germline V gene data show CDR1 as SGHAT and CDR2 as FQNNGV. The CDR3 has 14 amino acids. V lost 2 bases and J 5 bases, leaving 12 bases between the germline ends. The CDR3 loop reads CASSLHPASETQYF. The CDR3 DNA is TGTGCCAGCAGCTTACACCCGGCCTCGGAGACCCAGTACTTC.

CDR3 coding DNA: TGTGCCAGCAGCACGTGGCGAGGGGAGGAAGGCTATGGCTACACCTTC. Encoded protein: CASSTWRGEEGYGYTF. The chain carries TRBV12-3 or TRBV12-4 and TRBJ1-2, with D possibly being TRBD1 (5 bases). Trimming cost V 6 bases and J 4 bases, with 21 bases left between them. The CDR3 length is 16 residues.

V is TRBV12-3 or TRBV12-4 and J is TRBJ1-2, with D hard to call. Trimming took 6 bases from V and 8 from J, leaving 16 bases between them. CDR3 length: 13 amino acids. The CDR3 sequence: CASSPLGRSGYTF. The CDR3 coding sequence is TGTGCCAGCAGCCCTCTAGGAAGGAGCGGCTACACCTTC.

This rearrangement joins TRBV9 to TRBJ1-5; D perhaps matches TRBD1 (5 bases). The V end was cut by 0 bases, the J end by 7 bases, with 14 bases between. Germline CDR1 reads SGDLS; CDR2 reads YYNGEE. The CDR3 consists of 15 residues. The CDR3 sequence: CASSVGGAEYQPQHF. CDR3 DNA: TGTGCCAGCAGCGTAGGAGGGGCGGAGTACCAGCCCCAGCATTTT.

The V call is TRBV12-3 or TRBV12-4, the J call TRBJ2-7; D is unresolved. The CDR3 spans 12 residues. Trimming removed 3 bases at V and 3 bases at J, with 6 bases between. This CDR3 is CASSFNSYEQYF. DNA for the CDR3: TGTGCCAGCAGTTTTAACAGCTACGAGCAGTACTTC.

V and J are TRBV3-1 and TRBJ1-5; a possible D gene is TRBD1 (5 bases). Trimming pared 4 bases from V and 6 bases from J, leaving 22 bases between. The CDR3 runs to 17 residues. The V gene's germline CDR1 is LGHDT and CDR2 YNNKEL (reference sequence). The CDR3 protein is CASSPSPRRGRRQPQHF. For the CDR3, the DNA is TGTGCCAGCAGCCCATCACCTCGAAGGGGAAGACGTCAGCCCCAGCATTTT.

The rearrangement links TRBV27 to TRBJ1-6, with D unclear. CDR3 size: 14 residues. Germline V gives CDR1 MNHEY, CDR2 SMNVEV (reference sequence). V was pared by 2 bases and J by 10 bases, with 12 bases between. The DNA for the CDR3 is TGTGCCAGCAGTTTAATTTGGGGAGTCTCACCCCTCCACTTT. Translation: CASSLIWGVSPLHF.

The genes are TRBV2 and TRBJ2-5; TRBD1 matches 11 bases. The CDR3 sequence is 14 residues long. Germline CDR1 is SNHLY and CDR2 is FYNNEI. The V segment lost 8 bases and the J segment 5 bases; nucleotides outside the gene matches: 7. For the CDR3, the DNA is TGTGCCAGCGGGGACAGGGGGTATGAGGAGACCCAGTACTTC. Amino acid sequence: CASGDRGYEETQYF.

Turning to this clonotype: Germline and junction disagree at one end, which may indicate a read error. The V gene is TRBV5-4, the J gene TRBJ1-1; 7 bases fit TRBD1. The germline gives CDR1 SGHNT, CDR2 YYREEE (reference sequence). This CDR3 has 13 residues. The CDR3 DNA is TGTGCCAGCAGCCAGGGGGGGTTTACTGAAGCCTTCTTT. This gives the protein CASSQGGFTEAFF.

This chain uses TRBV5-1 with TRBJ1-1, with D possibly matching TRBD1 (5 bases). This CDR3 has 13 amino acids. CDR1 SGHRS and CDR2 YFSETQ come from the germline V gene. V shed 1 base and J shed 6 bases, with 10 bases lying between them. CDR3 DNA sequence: TGCGCCAGCAGCTTGTATGAACAGGCTGAAGCTTTCTTT. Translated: CASSLYEQAEAFF.

The DNA for the CDR3 is TGCAGTGCTAGAGATCTTTTGACAGGTTCCCCGTTGGGCTATGGCTACACCTTC. It is translated as CSARDLLTGSPLGYGYTF. This chain links TRBV20-1 with TRBJ1-2; a possible D gene is TRBD1 (6 bases). The CDR3 length is 18 residues. Germline V gene data show CDR1 as DFQATT and CDR2 as SNEGSKA (reference sequence). The germline V and J ends were trimmed by 0 bases and 4 bases, with 24 bases remaining between them.

Here the CDR3 reads CASSEARGWNTEAFF. The CDR3 DNA follows: TGTGCCAGCAGTGAAGCGAGGGGCTGGAACACTGAAGCTTTCTTT. This chain joins TRBV6-1 and TRBJ1-1; D may be TRBD1 (5 bases). CDR3 size: 15 residues. The V end was cut by 0 bases, the J end by 1 base, with 9 bases between. Germline-derived CDR1 and CDR2 are MNHNS and SASEGT.

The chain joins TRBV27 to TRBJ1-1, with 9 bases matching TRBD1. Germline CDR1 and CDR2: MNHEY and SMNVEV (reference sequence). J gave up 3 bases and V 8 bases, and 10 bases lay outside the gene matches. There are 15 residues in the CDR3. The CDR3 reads CASVKQGARDTEAFF. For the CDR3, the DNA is TGTGCCAGCGTAAAACAGGGGGCTCGCGACACTGAAGCTTTCTTT.

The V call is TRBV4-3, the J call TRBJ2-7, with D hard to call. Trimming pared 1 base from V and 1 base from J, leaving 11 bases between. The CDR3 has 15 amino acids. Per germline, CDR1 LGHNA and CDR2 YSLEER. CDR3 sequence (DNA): TGCGCCAGCAGCCAAGCTCTCTGGGGATCCTACGAGCAGTACTTC. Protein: CASSQALWGSYEQYF.

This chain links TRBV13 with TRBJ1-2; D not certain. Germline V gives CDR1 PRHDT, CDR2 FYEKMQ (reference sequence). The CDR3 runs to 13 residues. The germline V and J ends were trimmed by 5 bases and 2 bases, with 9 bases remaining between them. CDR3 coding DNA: TGTGCCAGCAGCCCCACCGACAACTATGGCTACACCTTC. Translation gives CASSPTDNYGYTF.

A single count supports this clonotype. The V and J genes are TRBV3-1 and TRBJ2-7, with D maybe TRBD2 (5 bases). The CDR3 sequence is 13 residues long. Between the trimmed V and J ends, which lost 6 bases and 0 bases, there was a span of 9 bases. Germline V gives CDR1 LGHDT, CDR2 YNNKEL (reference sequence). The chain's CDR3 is CASRYGDSYEQYF. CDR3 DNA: TGTGCCAGCAGGTACGGGGACTCCTACGAGCAGTACTTC.

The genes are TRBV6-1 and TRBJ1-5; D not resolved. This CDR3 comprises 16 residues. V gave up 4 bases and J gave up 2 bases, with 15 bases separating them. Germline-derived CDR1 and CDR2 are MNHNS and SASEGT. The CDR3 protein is CASSAPDVRRNQPQHF. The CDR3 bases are TGTGCCAGCAGTGCCCCTGACGTGAGGCGCAATCAGCCCCAGCATTTT.

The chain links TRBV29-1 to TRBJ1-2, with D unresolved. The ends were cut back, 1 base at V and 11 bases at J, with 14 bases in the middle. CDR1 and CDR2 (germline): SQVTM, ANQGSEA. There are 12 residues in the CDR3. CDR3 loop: CSVEVGSSEYTF. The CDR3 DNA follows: TGCAGCGTTGAAGTGGGGTCCAGCGAATACACCTTC.